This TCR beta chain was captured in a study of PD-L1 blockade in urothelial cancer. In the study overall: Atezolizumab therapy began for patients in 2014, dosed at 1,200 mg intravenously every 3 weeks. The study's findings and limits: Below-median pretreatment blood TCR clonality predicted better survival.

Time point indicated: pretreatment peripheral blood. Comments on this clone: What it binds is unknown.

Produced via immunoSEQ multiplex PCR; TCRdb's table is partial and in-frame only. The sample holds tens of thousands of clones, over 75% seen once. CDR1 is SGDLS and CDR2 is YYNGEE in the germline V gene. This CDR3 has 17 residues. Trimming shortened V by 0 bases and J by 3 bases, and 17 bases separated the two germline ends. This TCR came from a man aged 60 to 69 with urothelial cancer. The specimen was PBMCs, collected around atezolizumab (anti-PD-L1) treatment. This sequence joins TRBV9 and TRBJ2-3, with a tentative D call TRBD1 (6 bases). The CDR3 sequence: CASSVGIRGIATDTQYF. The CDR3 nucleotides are TGTGCCAGCAGCGTAGGCATTAGGGGGATAGCGACAGATACGCAGTATTTT.